A selection of T cell receptor beta chains follows, all from one sample in a study of beta chain features in type 1 diabetes. TCRdb's copy holds only in-frame clones and misses some; the assay was immunoSEQ multiplex PCR. This sample has about 160,000 clones, with about 8% found just once. The specimen was central memory CD4+ T cells from blood. The origin of the receptors is a woman in her thirties or forties with type 1 diabetes. Both conserved end residues are part of each CDR3. The D gene is left open where the match is weak. A row's size may be missing; if present it is once, few, many or a size class.

clone size,D gene,J gene,V gene,CDR3 protein,CDR3 DNA
.,.,TRBJ2-1,TRBV5-6,CASSLLELAGYNEQFF,TGTGCCAGCAGCTTGTTGGAACTAGCAGGTTACAATGAGCAGTTCTTC
.,.,TRBJ2-7,TRBV9,CASSVDNYEQYF,TGTGCCAGCAGCGTAGACAACTACGAGCAGTACTTC
few,.,TRBJ1-5,TRBV29-1,CSVGEGTLEPQHF,TGCAGCGTTGGGGAGGGCACCTTGGAGCCCCAGCATTTT
.,.,TRBJ2-7,TRBV7-8,CASSYRVSYEQYF,TGTGCCAGCAGCTACAGGGTTTCCTACGAGCAGTACTTC
few,TRBD1,TRBJ2-7,TRBV4-1,CASSQVAGTGASYEQYF,TGCGCCAGCAGCCAAGTGGCCGGGACAGGGGCCAGCTACGAGCAGTACTTC
.,.,TRBJ1-4,TRBV27,CASSLRRDEKLFF,TGTGCCAGCAGTTTACGTCGAGATGAAAAACTGTTTTTT
few,.,TRBJ1-2,TRBV14,CASSQDRQYGYTF,TGTGCCAGCAGCCAAGATAGACAGTATGGCTACACCTTC
.,TRBD2,TRBJ2-2,TRBV29-1,CSVNGAGANTGELFF,TGCAGCGTCAACGGCGCGGGGGCGAACACCGGGGAGCTGTTTTTT
few,.,TRBJ1-2,TRBV28,CASSSGRIYGYTF,TGTGCCAGCAGTTCAGGGCGCATCTATGGCTACACCTTC
.,TRBD1,TRBJ1-5,TRBV5-1,CASSTGQEGQPQHF,TGCGCCAGCAGCACGGGACAGGAGGGTCAGCCCCAGCATTTT
.,TRBD1,TRBJ2-7,TRBV5-4,CASSLAVGTGGLYEQYF,TGTGCCAGCAGCTTGGCAGTAGGGACAGGGGGCCTCTACGAGCAGTACTTC
.,.,TRBJ2-7,TRBV4-3,CASSQETASSYEQYF,TGCGCCAGCAGCCAAGAGACAGCCTCTTCCTACGAGCAGTACTTC
few,TRBD1,TRBJ1-5,TRBV4-1,CASSQGVTGGRNQPQHF,TGCGCCAGCAGCCAAGGAGTCACAGGGGGCCGTAATCAGCCCCAGCATTTT
.,TRBD1,TRBJ2-7,TRBV11-2,CASSLEKGQTYEQYF,TGTGCCAGCAGCTTAGAGAAGGGACAGACCTACGAGCAGTACTTC
.,TRBD1,TRBJ2-7,TRBV28,CASSFDRGYEQYF,TGTGCCAGCAGTTTTGACAGGGGGTACGAGCAGTACTTC
few,.,TRBJ1-2,TRBV6-6,CASSAGDGYTF,TGTGCCAGCAGTGCAGGGGACGGCTACACCTTC
.,.,TRBJ1-4,TRBV7-9,CASSFVGAPGANEKLFF,TGTGCCAGCAGCTTTGTGGGGGCGCCAGGGGCTAATGAAAAACTGTTTTTT
few,.,TRBJ1-4,TRBV15,CATSSPGWGGEEKLFF,TGTGCCACCAGCAGTCCTGGTTGGGGGGGCGAAGAAAAACTGTTTTTT
few,TRBD2,TRBJ2-7,TRBV7-8,CASSTQRGEGQYF,TGTGCCAGCAGCACACAGCGAGGGGAGGGGCAGTACTTC
.,.,TRBJ2-3,TRBV7-2,CAVSVSTDTQYF,TGTGCCGTCTCGGTTAGCACAGATACGCAGTATTTT
few,TRBD1,TRBJ1-2,TRBV28,CASSLLSGGTGGHGYTF,TGTGCCAGCAGTTTATTGAGTGGCGGGACAGGGGGCCACGGCTACACCTTC
few,.,TRBJ1-2,TRBV9,CASSDASHGGYTF,TGTGCCAGCAGTGACGCGTCTCACGGGGGCTACACCTTC
few,.,TRBJ2-2,TRBV7-2,CASSPRRGELFF,TGTGCCAGCAGCCCCCGGAGGGGGGAGCTGTTTTTT
.,.,TRBJ1-5,TRBV4-2,CASSQEGGQGPQHF,TGTGCCAGCAGCCAAGAGGGAGGACAAGGACCCCAGCATTTT
few,TRBD2,TRBJ2-7,TRBV5-1,CASSWSSGSQVYEQYF,TGCGCCAGCAGCTGGTCTAGCGGCTCCCAGGTCTACGAGCAGTACTTC
few,TRBD1,TRBJ2-5,TRBV29-1,CSVEDPNRGTGETQYF,TGCAGCGTTGAAGATCCAAATAGGGGGACAGGGGAGACCCAGTACTTC
few,.,TRBJ1-1,TRBV16,CASSRQIEAFF,TGTGCCAGCAGCCGACAGATTGAAGCTTTCTTT
few,TRBD1,TRBJ1-6,TRBV7-3,CASSLGQGVNSPLHF,TGTGCCAGCAGCTTAGGCCAGGGGGTAAATTCACCCCTCCACTTT
.,.,TRBJ2-7,TRBV5-1,CASSLLPQAYEQYF,TGCGCCAGCAGCTTGCTACCCCAAGCCTACGAGCAGTACTTC
.,TRBD1,TRBJ2-7,TRBV18,CASSTGQGLPYF,TGTGCCAGCTCAACGGGACAGGGTCTGCCGTACTTC
.,TRBD1,TRBJ1-2,TRBV6-5,CASSSPGQGNTYGYTF,TGTGCCAGCAGTTCTCCGGGACAGGGAAATACCTATGGCTACACCTTC
many,TRBD1,TRBJ2-2,TRBV11-1,CASKAGGPTNTGELFF,TGTGCCAGCAAGGCAGGGGGCCCGACGAACACCGGGGAGCTGTTTTTT
few,.,TRBJ2-6,TRBV19,CASSRESGANVLTF,TGTGCCAGTAGTCGGGAATCTGGGGCCAACGTCCTGACTTTC
.,.,TRBJ1-1,TRBV6-6,CASRQARLNTEAFF,TGTGCCAGCAGGCAGGCCAGACTGAACACTGAAGCTTTCTTT
many,.,TRBJ1-2,TRBV29-1,CSVSGSLDRGYTF,TGCAGCGTTTCGGGCAGCCTAGACAGGGGCTACACCTTC
.,.,TRBJ1-5,TRBV5-1,CASSHGGGSAQHF,TGCGCCAGCAGCCACGGGGGTGGTTCAGCCCAGCATTTT
many,TRBD2,TRBJ2-7,TRBV5-6,CASSSGAGVEEQYF,TGTGCCAGCAGCAGCGGCGCGGGAGTAGAAGAGCAGTACTTC
many,.,TRBJ1-5,TRBV19,CASSKWTQDQPQHF,TGTGCCAGTAGTAAGTGGACTCAGGATCAGCCCCAGCATTTT
.,.,TRBJ2-2,TRBV7-3,CASSLAGYTGELFF,TGTGCCAGCAGCTTAGCGGGGTACACCGGGGAGCTGTTTTTT
few,.,TRBJ1-1,TRBV7-9,CASSLVQGGTEAFF,TGTGCCAGCAGCTTAGTCCAGGGTGGAACTGAAGCTTTCTTT
few,.,TRBJ1-2,TRBV18,CASSPDSTNYGYTF,TGTGCCAGCTCACCGGACAGTACTAACTATGGCTACACCTTC
few,.,TRBJ1-5,TRBV28,CASSLVAEPYQPQHF,TGTGCCAGCAGTTTAGTGGCGGAACCCTATCAGCCCCAGCATTTT
few,.,TRBJ2-1,TRBV29-1,CSVKGDRAYNEQFF,TGCAGCGTTAAGGGGGATAGGGCCTACAATGAGCAGTTCTTC
.,.,TRBJ1-4,TRBV14,CASSPDFDEKLFF,TGTGCCAGCAGCCCGGACTTTGATGAAAAACTGTTTTTT
few,TRBD2,TRBJ2-1,TRBV5-1,CASSPGLLSGRVKNEQFF,TGCGCCAGCAGCCCGGGCCTCCTAAGCGGGAGGGTAAAGAATGAGCAGTTCTTC
.,TRBD2,TRBJ2-7,TRBV7-9,CASSELAGSAEQYF,TGTGCCAGCAGCGAGCTAGCGGGATCGGCCGAGCAGTACTTC
.,.,TRBJ2-5,TRBV7-2,CASSASGHGSKETQYF,TGTGCCAGCAGCGCATCGGGACACGGGTCAAAAGAGACCCAGTACTTC
.,TRBD1,TRBJ2-3,TRBV7-2,CASSYNQGAADTQYF,TGTGCCAGCAGCTATAATCAGGGGGCTGCAGATACGCAGTATTTT
few,TRBD2,TRBJ2-1,TRBV5-4,CASSQGLAGRYDEQFF,TGCGCCAGCAGCCAGGGCCTAGCGGGTCGATACGATGAGCAGTTCTTC
few,.,TRBJ2-1,TRBV7-7,CASSIGQYNEQFF,TGTGCTAGCAGCATCGGACAGTACAATGAGCAGTTCTTC
.,TRBD2,TRBJ2-1,TRBV11-1,CASSLGVAGDDEQFF,TGTGCCAGCAGTCTAGGGGTAGCGGGAGACGATGAGCAGTTCTTC
.,.,TRBJ1-1,TRBV5-1,CASSLNSEAFF,TGCGCCAGCAGCCTAAACTCTGAAGCTTTCTTT